A single sample gave rise to the 30 T cell receptor beta chains below, sequenced in a study of CD8+CD57+ T cells in acquired aplastic anemia. Genomic DNA constituted the template upon which TCR beta VDJ and CDR3 profiling was performed. TCRdb analysed the reads with MiXCR anew, one entry per CDR3 protein. The table records some 170,000 distinct CDR3 sequences, roughly 48% of them present only once. Whoever was chosen for sequencing had shown CD8+CD57+ cell expansion by flow cytometry. Source material: sorted CD4+, CD8+, or CD8+CD57+ T cells (not recorded which) from PBMCs. The origin of the receptors is a human donor with aplastic anemia.

A note on this clonotype: A junction end diverges from the germline sequence, so it may reflect a read error. The chain recombines TRBV10-3 with TRBJ2-5; 8 bases are a match to TRBD2. Germline V gene data show CDR1 as ENHRY and CDR2 as SYGVKD. The CDR3 consists of 16 residues. CDR3 amino acids: CATSDLPGTRVETQYF. In DNA form, the CDR3 reads TGTGCCACCAGTGACCTTCCCGGGACTAGAGTAGAGACCCAGTACTTC.

This clonotype was detected once. The chain links TRBV24-1 to TRBJ1-3, with no clear D. Germline V gene lookup returns CDR1 KGHDR and CDR2 SFDVKD. The V end was cut by 4 bases, the J end by 0 bases, with 12 bases between. The CDR3 is 16 residues long. CDR3 coding DNA: TGTGCCACCAGTGACCGGACGGGTAACTCTGGAAACACCATATATTTT. As protein: CATSDRTGNSGNTIYF.

The chain joins TRBV5-1 to TRBJ1-1, with 7 bases lining up with TRBD1. V lost 0 bases and J lost 5; bases outside the gene matches: 4. CDR3 length: 14 residues. Germline V gene lookup returns CDR1 SGHRS and CDR2 YFSETQ. In DNA, the CDR3 is TGCGCCAGCAGCTTGGGGCCAGGGGGTACTGAAGCTTTCTTT. It specifies CASSLGPGGTEAFF.

This rearrangement joins TRBV20-1 to TRBJ2-2; TRBD1 aligns across 9 bases. The J segment lost 10 bases and the V segment lost 6 bases, leaving 9 bases of the junction unmatched. The CDR3 length is 13 residues. The V gene's germline CDR1 is DFQATT and CDR2 SNEGSKA (reference sequence). CDR3 sequence reads: CSASDRGGEELFF. The CDR3 coding sequence is TGCAGTGCCTCGGACAGGGGAGGTGAGGAGCTGTTTTTT.

The V call is TRBV9, the J call TRBJ2-3; D may be TRBD2 (5 bases). With 4 bases removed from V and 1 base from J, the gap between germline ends came to 10 bases. The CDR3 consists of 14 residues. Germline-derived CDR1 and CDR2 are SGDLS and YYNGEE. CDR3: CASSPAGGTDTQYF. The CDR3 DNA sequence: TGTGCCAGCAGCCCCGCCGGGGGCACAGATACGCAGTATTTT.

This chain links TRBV24-1 with TRBJ1-2; tentatively, D is TRBD1 (5 bases). Trimming removed 3 bases at V and 0 bases at J, with 10 bases between. The CDR3 is made up of 15 amino acids. Germline-derived CDR1 and CDR2 are KGHDR and SFDVKD. The CDR3 DNA sequence: TGTGCCACCAGTGATCCGACAGTACCTAACTATGGCTACACCTTC. Encoded protein: CATSDPTVPNYGYTF.

This clonotype was detected ten times or more. The V and J genes are TRBV6-1 and TRBJ1-2; D is ambiguous. V was clipped by 2 bases and J by 7 bases, with 11 bases between them. Germline lookup yields CDR1 MNHNS and CDR2 SASEGT. The CDR3 is 13 residues long. The CDR3: CASSELPEIGYTF. The CDR3 DNA reads TGTGCCAGCAGTGAATTGCCCGAGATTGGCTACACCTTC.

This clonotype was seen at least ten times. This chain uses TRBV4-2 with TRBJ2-4; D uncertain. In germline, CDR1 is LGHNA, CDR2 YNFKEQ. Trimming took off 0 bases at V and 5 bases at J, with 5 bases between the two ends. There are 13 residues in the CDR3. CDR3 bases: TGTGCCAGCAGCCAAGACAGACAAAACATTCAGTACTTC. Translation: CASSQDRQNIQYF.

About this clonotype: The CDR3 ends on some other residue instead of the conserved phenylalanine or tryptophan, so this is likely a read error. The chain joins TRBV7-8 to TRBJ1-6, with 7 bases aligning to TRBD1. The CDR3 totals 16 residues. The germline V gene has CDR1 SGHVS and CDR2 FQNEAQ. J was trimmed by 8 bases and V by 1 base; bases with no gene match: 8. The CDR3 is CASSLVARGSDSPLHL. The DNA of the CDR3 is TGTGCCAGCAGCTTAGTGGCCAGGGGGTCGGATTCACCCCTCCACCTT.

This clonotype was detected a few times. The V call is TRBV10-3, the J call TRBJ2-7, with D uncertain. This CDR3 is built from 12 residues. Trimming removed 2 bases at V and 4 bases at J, with 6 bases between. Germline V gene data show CDR1 as ENHRY and CDR2 as SYGVKD. Here the CDR3 DNA reads TGTGCCATCAGTGAGGGAGAATACGAGCAGTACTTC. Translating gives CAISEGEYEQYF.

V gene TRBV29-1 combines with J gene TRBJ2-1, with TRBD2 as a possible D gene (5 bases). Germline V gene sequence: CDR1 SQVTM, CDR2 ANQGSEA. The CDR3 extends over 15 amino acids. The V end was cut by 4 bases, the J end by 4 bases, with 17 bases between. The CDR3 region is CSVGVATQRYNEQFF. In nucleotides, the CDR3 is TGCAGCGTTGGGGTAGCGACCCAACGTTACAATGAGCAGTTCTTC.

This clonotype was counted at least ten times. This chain joins TRBV7-2 and TRBJ1-1, with unresolved D. The CDR3 consists of 15 residues. The germline V gene encodes CDR1 SGHTA and CDR2 FQGNSA. V lost 5 bases and J lost 0, with 13 bases in between. The CDR3, as DNA: TGTGCCAGCAGCATTAGGAGGGCGATGAACACTGAAGCTTTCTTT. As protein: CASSIRRAMNTEAFF.

V is TRBV29-1 and J is TRBJ1-1; TRBD1 agrees at 7 bases. Trimming took 7 bases from V and 4 from J; bases not matched to a gene: 9. Germline CDR1 is SQVTM and CDR2 is ANQGSEA. The CDR3 has 13 residues. CDR3 sequence (DNA): TGCAGCGATCTGACAGGGACGGGCACTGAAGCTTTCTTT. Residues: CSDLTGTGTEAFF.

The chain is built from TRBV14 and TRBJ1-6; possibly TRBD1 for D (5 bases). Germline V lookup: CDR1 SGHDN, CDR2 FVKESK. Trimming took off 0 bases at V and 8 bases at J, with 17 bases between the two ends. The CDR3 covers 17 residues. CDR3 protein: CASSQDLTGRADSPLHF. In nucleotides, the CDR3 is TGTGCCAGCAGCCAAGACTTGACGGGCAGGGCAGATTCACCCCTCCACTTT.

On this clonotype: Being one base from a much bigger clone, this may be a read error. The chain links TRBV29-1 to TRBJ1-5; perhaps TRBD1 as D (6 bases). Germline V CDR1 and CDR2: SQVTM, ANQGSEA. Trimming took off 8 bases at V and 1 base at J, with 15 bases between the two ends. This CDR3 spans 14 amino acids. The CDR3 nucleotides are TGCAGCATCGCCCAGGGGAGCAGCAATCAGCCCCAGCATTTT. Its protein is CSIAQGSSNQPQHF.

The rearrangement links TRBV10-3 to TRBJ1-5; 9 bases map to TRBD1. The V and J ends lost 10 bases and 7 bases, in that order; junction bases with no gene match: 14. Germline values: CDR1 ENHRY, CDR2 SYGVKD. The CDR3 spans 15 residues. This CDR3 is CASSLRQGESQPQHF. CDR3 bases: TGTGCCAGCAGCCTAAGACAGGGGGAGAGCCAGCCCCAGCATTTT.

V is TRBV4-2 and J is TRBJ2-7, with TRBD2 matching 12 bases. Looked up from germline, CDR1 is LGHNA and CDR2 is YNFKEQ. The CDR3 contains 18 residues. V lost 2 bases, J lost 2 bases, and 10 bases stayed unmatched. The CDR3 DNA sequence: TGTGCCAGCAGCCAACGTCTAGCGGGGGGGGTGAGGACCTACGAGCAGTACTTC. Its protein is CASSQRLAGGVRTYEQYF.

This clonotype showed up many times. In DNA form, the CDR3 reads TGCGCCAGCAGCCGGGACGGATACAATGAGCAGTTCTTC. As protein: CASSRDGYNEQFF. The chain couples TRBV5-1 to TRBJ2-1; the D call may be TRBD1 or TRBD2 (5 bases each). CDR1 SGHRS and CDR2 YFSETQ come from the germline V gene. The CDR3 spans 13 residues. Trimming took 4 bases from V and 4 from J, leaving 9 bases between them. Full variable domain (missing parts from reference TRBV5-1 and TRBJ2-1): KAGVTQTPRYLIKTRGQQVTLSCSPISGHRSVSWYQQTPGQGLQFLFEYFSETQRNKGNFPGRFSGRQFSNSRSEMNVSTLELGDSALYLCASSRDGYNEQFFGPGTRLTVL.

The V and J genes are TRBV2 and TRBJ2-6, with D perhaps TRBD1 (5 bases). Germline CDR1 is SNHLY and CDR2 is FYNNEI. The ends were cut back, 6 bases at V and 0 bases at J, with 15 bases in the middle. CDR3 length: 17 residues. The CDR3 here is CASRRIRGVSGANVLTF. The CDR3 coding sequence is TGTGCCAGCAGGCGCATAAGGGGTGTCTCTGGGGCCAACGTCCTGACTTTC.

The rearrangement uses TRBV7-6 and TRBJ2-6; D gene uncertain. V was cut by 1 base and J by 0 bases, with 10 bases left in between. CDR1 is SGHVS and CDR2 is FNYEAQ in the germline V gene. This CDR3 comprises 17 residues. CDR3 in DNA: TGTGCCAGCAGCTTAGACAGTCCCTTCTCTGGGGCCAACGTCCTGACTTTC. Amino acids: CASSLDSPFSGANVLTF.

The CDR3 sequence is CATSVRVYPLPTDTQYF. CDR3 coding DNA: TGTGCCACCAGTGTCAGGGTGTACCCCCTTCCCACAGATACGCAGTATTTT. The chain employs TRBV24-1 and TRBJ2-3; tentatively, D is TRBD1 (5 bases). The CDR3 is 17 amino acids. The V end lost 5 bases, the J end lost 2 bases, and 19 bases lay between the germline ends. The V gene's germline CDR1 is KGHDR and CDR2 SFDVKD.

Concerning this clonotype itself: Here the CDR3 omits its conserved ending phenylalanine or tryptophan, so a read error is the likely source. The chain employs TRBV15 and TRBJ2-5; D not resolved. CDR1 and CDR2 from the germline V gene are LNHNV and YYDKDF (reference sequence). CDR3 size: 15 residues. CDR3 DNA sequence: TGTGCCACCAGCAGAGACGCCCTCAGTCAAGAGGCCCAGTACTCC. This codes for CATSRDALSQEAQYS.

This clonotype showed up just a few times. The genes are TRBV20-1 and TRBJ2-5, with D possibly called TRBD1 or TRBD2 (6 bases each). This CDR3 region has 15 residues. V lost 1 base, J lost 1 base, and 13 bases lay in between. Germline CDR1 and CDR2: DFQATT and SNEGSKA (reference sequence). The CDR3 DNA follows: TGCAGTGCTAGAGGTGGGGGGCAATCCCAAGAGACCCAGTACTTC. Amino acids: CSARGGGQSQETQYF.

This clonotype came up many times. The rearrangement links TRBV10-3 to TRBJ1-1, with D possibly matching TRBD1 (6 bases). CDR1 is ENHRY and CDR2 is SYGVKD in the germline V gene. This CDR3 is built from 14 residues. Deletions cut 2 bases from V and 3 bases from J, with 10 bases between. The CDR3 is CAISEAGADTEAFF. The CDR3 nucleotides are TGTGCCATCAGTGAGGCAGGGGCTGACACTGAAGCTTTCTTT.

Many counts were recorded for this clonotype. The chain recombines TRBV9 with TRBJ1-2; D is perhaps TRBD1 (6 bases). Trimming took off 0 bases at V and 2 bases at J, with 17 bases between the two ends. This CDR3 region has 17 residues. CDR1 SGDLS and CDR2 YYNGEE come from the germline V gene. CDR3 amino acids: CASSVGVGQLQNYGYTF. The CDR3 nucleotides read TGTGCCAGCAGCGTAGGGGTAGGACAGCTACAAAACTATGGCTACACCTTC.

In the case of this clonotype: Since a much larger clone is just one base distant, this may be a read error. Since the CDR3 does not end with the conserved phenylalanine or tryptophan, this likely comes from a read error. V and J are TRBV12-3 or TRBV12-4 and TRBJ1-2, with TRBD1 matching 8 bases. Unmatched junction bases numbered 3, after V lost 5 bases and J lost 4 bases. The CDR3 covers 13 residues. The CDR3 DNA reads as TGTGCCAGCAGTGCGGACAGGGCCTATGGCTACACCTCC. It codes for CASSADRAYGYTS.

The CDR3 here is CASSLPEKQYF. In DNA, the CDR3 is TGTGCCAGCAGCTTACCCGAAAAGCAGTACTTC. The gene calls are TRBV7-9 and TRBJ2-5; D is uncertain. Per germline, CDR1 SEHNR and CDR2 FQNEAQ (reference sequence). CDR3 length: 11 residues. The ends were cut back, 2 bases at V and 11 bases at J, with 9 bases in the middle. Using reference TRBV7-9 and TRBJ2-5 for the parts outside the CDR3, the full variable domain is DTGVSQNPRHKITKRGQNVTFRCDPISEHNRLYWYRQTLGQGPEFLTYFQNEAQLEKSRLLSDRFSAERPKGSFSTLEIQRTEQGDSAMYLCASSLPEKQYFGPGTRLLVL.

This clonotype was seen only a few times. This may arise from a read error, as a much more abundant clone is one base away. The chain has TRBV6-1 and TRBJ2-7; 7 nucleotides align to TRBD1. From germline, CDR1 is MNHNS and CDR2 SASEGT. The CDR3 has 11 residues. The chain's CDR3 is CACSGTVEQYF. In DNA, the CDR3 is TGTGCCTGCAGTGGGACAGTCGAGCAGTACTTC.

V usage is TRBV9 and J usage is TRBJ2-2; perhaps TRBD2 as D (5 bases). Germline lookup yields CDR1 SGDLS and CDR2 YYNGEE. V lost 2 bases to trimming and J lost 7 bases, with 9 bases between them. This CDR3 has 13 amino acids. CDR3 sequence: CASSVGAVGELFF. CDR3 nucleotide sequence: TGTGCCAGCAGCGTGGGAGCGGTCGGGGAGCTGTTTTTT.

Concerning this clonotype itself: This may stem from a read error, because a much larger clone lies one nucleotide away. This chain connects TRBV6-1 to TRBJ1-1, with D possibly TRBD1 on 6 matching bases. The CDR3 length is 11 residues. The germline V gene encodes CDR1 MNHNS and CDR2 SASEGT. The chain's CDR3 is CASRQGQRVHF. The CDR3, as DNA: TGTGCCAGCAGACAGGGCCAGCGGGTTCACTTT.